The table lists the clone carrying this T cell receptor beta chain with a few counts. No antigen is known for it. This sample is part of a study of T-cell memory formation after mild COVID-19. As for the study in general: Across donors, TCR clusters were largely donor specific. Study findings and constraints: Cross-reactive memory seemingly joined, as some responding clones were found in pre-infection memory.

Germline CDR1 MGHRA, CDR2 YSYEKL. This CDR3 comprises 15 residues. V was clipped by 5 bases and J by 3 bases, with 16 bases between them. TCRdb independently ran MiXCR on the 5' RACE reads; one entry per CDR3 protein. This repertoire shows 150,000 to 200,000 distinct CDR3 sequences, roughly 12% found once; its top ten account for 3.5% to 4.5%. The sequence came from a man aged 18 to 30 who had mild COVID-19 (a few samples of this study predate the infection). Cell type and time point are not known. The chain uses TRBV4-1 and TRBJ2-5; D may correspond to TRBD1 or TRBD2 (6 bases each). Sequencing used PBMCs or a T cell subset sorted from them (not recorded which). CDR3 DNA: TGCGCCAGCAGCATCCAGGGGACTTACAAAGAGACCCAGTACTTC. It yields the protein CASSIQGTYKETQYF.